Detailed here is one TCR beta chain. The table lists this clonotype with many counts. The antigen it binds to is not known. No much larger clone is present one base from it, and per-base qualities are unavailable. The sample belongs to a study of Graves' ophthalmopathy and Graves' hyperthyroidism (dated by TCRdb to between 2018 and 2020). About the full investigation: Peripheral blood samples were taken at the time of initial diagnosis, before any treatment was given. After sampling, hyperthyroidism patients received methimazole starting at 30 mg daily, and ophthalmopathy patients received high-dose intravenous methylprednisolone. To tell Graves' ophthalmopathy apart from Graves' hyperthyroidism, and to predict which patients would progress to ophthalmopathy, the study relied on TCR beta repertoire signatures. In total, around 140 blood samples were TCR-sequenced: 40 to 45 ophthalmopathy, under 85 hyperthyroidism and approximately 17 hyperthyroidism-to-ophthalmopathy patients. An independent validation cohort comprised 18 hyperthyroidism patients and 15 to 17 patients who later progressed from hyperthyroidism to ophthalmopathy. To explore V-J signatures that distinguish ophthalmopathy from hyperthyroidism, a discovery set of 100 patients was enrolled, made up of around 44 with ophthalmopathy and 55 to 65 with stable hyperthyroidism. In about 6 hyperthyroidism patients, the T-cell repertoire of thyroid tissue was compared with the T-cell repertoire of blood. Study-wide findings and limitations: No statistical method was used to predetermine the sample size, and group allocation was not hidden from the investigators. In validation, the model predicted ophthalmopathy progression with more than 55% sensitivity and 72.22% specificity; around twelve predicted patients were CT-confirmed with GO in a median of about 6.1 months. The 13-signature model separated ophthalmopathy from stable hyperthyroidism with approximately 88% sensitivity and around 81% specificity in cross-validation, and 80%/75% in the test set. Most expanded thyroid clonotypes with frequency above 0.001 were also detected in blood, suggesting blood repertoires may reflect the thyroid immune response.

Ophthalmopathy patients were characterized by moderately to severely active disease, a Clinical Activity Score of at least 3, a NOSPECS grade of at least 4, and a disease duration under 3 months. Patients with other autoimmune diseases, uncontrolled infections, pregnancy or lactation were excluded. Diagnosis was based on clinical symptoms, serum thyroxine, TRAb, thyroid ultrasound and orbital computed tomography. Using Ficoll-Paque density gradient centrifugation, PBMCs were isolated from 9.5 to 10 ml of fresh peripheral blood. Total RNA was extracted with Trizol reagent and quality-checked on an Agilent 2100 Bioanalyzer. For repertoire sequencing, TCR beta CDR3 regions were amplified from RNA transcripts. The first round of RT-PCR was done with HTBI primers and the Qiagen OneStep RT-PCR kit, and was followed by a second round of multiplex PCR, then size selection and purification. Libraries were sequenced paired-end with 100 bp reads on an Illumina HiSeq2000. For the original study's pipeline: Reads were processed with SOAPnuke, discarding reads with adapters, uncalled bases, mean Phred below 15, or no exact constant-primer or identifier match. High-quality paired reads were merged with COPE v1.2.5. Clonotypes were defined as unique nucleotide sequences and were aligned to IMGT TRB V, D and J references using MiTCR v1.1. The analysis was limited to V-J combinations with a frequency above 0.0001, which together covered approximately 99% of the repertoires. For each V-J combination, a TCR clonal expansion and chaos score was defined as F50 clonal expansion divided by the chaos observed in the TCRdist matrix. Welch's t-statistics and random forest were used to reduce features to 10 to 15 V-J combinations, which were fed into a naive Bayes classifier. The similarity between thyroid and blood repertoires was quantified using the Morisita-Horn index. The raw public data were reprocessed by TCRdb itself: fastp quality trimming at Q25, MiXCR clonotype calling, in-frame beta chains only. One record per CDR3 amino acid sequence lists the most common genes and DNA. TCRdb, rather than the study authors, made the V and J calls. The sample table shows hundreds of thousands of distinct CDR3 sequences, and about 46% are seen once. The ten largest clones add up to around half of the sample.

The source of this sequence is an adult man with Graves' ophthalmopathy. The specimen was peripheral blood.

For the CDR3, the sequence is CASSFHNYGYTF. The base sequence is TGTGCCAGCAGCTTCCATAACTATGGCTACACCTTC. The rearrangement joined TRBV7-9 to TRBJ1-2; too little of a D gene remains to name it. The CDR3, from cysteine to phenylalanine, totals 12 residues. Only CDR3 DNA remains: 36 bases, in frame from the first base. A distance of 3 bases separates the germline ends of V and J, which lose 3 bases and 1 base respectively. CDR1 SEHNR and CDR2 FQNEAQ were looked up in the germline V gene (reference sequence).